This TCR beta chain was recovered during a study of CD8 T cells in Susac syndrome. The RNA, about 0.5 to 1 ug, was put through reverse transcription using random hexamers. TCRdb called the immunoSEQ multiplex PCR reads again in MiXCR, with one record for every CDR3 protein. The data show fewer than 85,000 distinct CDR3 sequences, roughly 94% seen once. Trimming cost V 6 bases and J 5 bases; bases outside gene matches: 4. The CDR3 totals 14 residues. V and J are TRBV12-3 or TRBV12-4 and TRBJ2-2; TRBD2 agrees at 9 bases. The TCR sequence derives from a human donor with Susac syndrome. The source material was CD8+ T cells from PBMCs. CDR3 DNA sequence: TGTGCCAGCAGCACTAGCGGGCCGACCGGGGAGCTGTTTTTT. It codes for CASSTSGPTGELFF.